The next 4 T cell receptor beta chains were all read from a single sample in a study of CD8+CD57+ T cells in acquired aplastic anemia. The authors sequenced patients whose flow cytometry had shown CD8+CD57+ cell expansion. According to the study, genomic DNA was the template for TCR beta VDJ and CDR3 profiling. TCRdb re-called the reads with MiXCR, one entry per CDR3 protein. The repertoire holds about 150,000 distinct CDR3 sequences, about 50% seen once, with roughly 30% in the top ten. Material for sequencing was sorted CD4+, CD8+, or CD8+CD57+ T cells (not recorded which) from PBMCs. All receptors derive from a human donor with aplastic anemia.

The chain employs TRBV20-1 and TRBJ2-5; D is perhaps TRBD1 or TRBD2 (6 bases each). Germline values: CDR1 DFQATT, CDR2 SNEGSKA (reference sequence). The V end lost 5 bases, the J end lost 5 bases, and 18 bases lay between the germline ends. The CDR3 runs 14 residues. The CDR3 sequence is CSAHRYGGWETQYF. CDR3 in DNA: TGCAGTGCTCACCGTTACGGGGGCTGGGAGACCCAGTACTTC.

This clonotype was detected a few times. V is TRBV15 and J is TRBJ2-7; 7 nucleotides line up with TRBD2. Looked up from germline, CDR1 is LNHNV and CDR2 is YYDKDF (reference sequence). The CDR3 has 15 amino acids. The trim removed 0 bases at V and 0 bases at J, leaving 2 bases unmatched. CDR3 protein: CATSRDLAASYEQYF. The CDR3, as DNA: TGTGCCACCAGCAGAGACCTAGCGGCCTCCTACGAGCAGTACTTC.

V gene TRBV24-1 combines with J gene TRBJ2-7; perhaps TRBD1 as D (6 bases). Germline V gene lookup returns CDR1 KGHDR and CDR2 SFDVKD. The CDR3 runs to 13 residues. V was trimmed by 4 bases and J by 5 bases, leaving 11 bases between them. CDR3 nucleotides: TGTGCCACCAGTGACAGGGGCAGGGACGAGCAGTACTTC. Translated, it gives CATSDRGRDEQYF.

This clonotype has a handful of counts. This chain uses TRBV27 with TRBJ2-3; D perhaps matches TRBD1 (6 bases). This CDR3 is built from 15 residues. V lost 5 bases, J lost 0 bases, and 12 bases lay in between. Germline CDR1 is MNHEY and CDR2 is SMNVEV (reference sequence). The CDR3 bases are TGTGCCAGCAGTCAGGGGATAGCTAGCACAGATACGCAGTATTTT. Its protein product is CASSQGIASTDTQYF.